The 27 T cell receptor beta chains below all came from one sample that was sequenced in a study of T cell repertoires in cytomegalovirus infection. TCRdb redid the calling of the reads with MiXCR, one entry per CDR3 protein. The table shows a few hundred thousand distinct CDR3 sequences, with about 13% occurring only once. Sequencing used PBMCs. These receptors came from a human donor in good health (CMV status not recorded). Some clones in this sample may be carry-over from other donors' samples.

J is TRBJ2-1 and V is TRBV6-2 or TRBV6-3; D may be TRBD2 (5 bases). Germline V CDR1 and CDR2: MNHEY, SVGEGT. The CDR3 contains 18 residues. V was clipped by 5 bases and J by 8 bases, with 28 bases between them. For the CDR3, the DNA is TGTGCCAGCAGTCTCTACCCCGAGGGCAGCCGCCGTAGACATGAGCAGTTCTTC. Amino acids: CASSLYPEGSRRRHEQFF.

This clonotype came up many times. The chain couples TRBV7-2 to TRBJ2-2; the D gene could be TRBD1 or TRBD2 (5 bases each). CDR1 and CDR2 (germline): SGHTA, FQGNSA. Trimming removed 6 bases from V and 2 bases from J, with 13 bases in between. The CDR3 spans 15 residues. CDR3 in DNA: TGTGCCAGCAGACGGGACGCAATAAACACCGGGGAGCTGTTTTTT. Residues: CASRRDAINTGELFF. The full variable domain, completed using reference TRBV7-2 and TRBJ2-2, is GAGVSQSPSNKVTEKGKDVELRCDPISGHTALYWYRQSLGQGLEFLIYFQGNSAPDKSGLPSDRFSAERTGGSVSTLTIQRTQQEDSAVYLCASRRDAINTGELFFGEGSRLTVL.

This clonotype was counted only a few times. The gene calls are TRBV20-1 and TRBJ1-6, with 8 bases aligning to TRBD1. Germline CDR1 DFQATT, CDR2 SNEGSKA (reference sequence). This CDR3 region has 16 residues. V trimming: 6 bases; J trimming: 2 bases; junction bases outside the gene matches: 9. For the CDR3, the DNA is TGCAGTGCCACAGGGGGGAACAGGGCCTATAATTCACCCCTCCACTTT. The encoded protein is CSATGGNRAYNSPLHF.

This clonotype was detected many times. This chain links TRBV20-1 with TRBJ2-5; D is uncertain. CDR1 and CDR2 (germline): DFQATT, SNEGSKA (reference sequence). The CDR3 runs 16 residues. V was clipped by 3 bases and J by 7 bases, with 24 bases between them. CDR3 protein: CSASRIEASTRWTQYF. CDR3 DNA: TGCAGTGCTAGTAGGATTGAAGCCTCGACCCGGTGGACCCAGTACTTC.

This clonotype was seen ten or more times. This chain uses TRBV7-8 with TRBJ2-1; no firm D call. Trimming left V 1 base short and J 3 bases short, with 13 bases between. This CDR3 is built from 16 residues. Germline CDR1 SGHVS, CDR2 FQNEAQ. CDR3 amino acids: CASSLGTEMYYNEQFF. Here the CDR3 DNA reads TGTGCCAGCAGCTTAGGGACGGAGATGTACTACAATGAGCAGTTCTTC.

Ten or more counts support this clonotype. This rearrangement joins TRBV7-3 to TRBJ2-2; 8 bases match TRBD2. This CDR3 contains 14 residues. The trim removed 7 bases at V and 8 bases at J, leaving 9 bases unmatched. Germline V lookup: CDR1 SGHTA, CDR2 FQGTGA. CDR3 residues: CASTLAGKAGELFF. CDR3 coding DNA: TGTGCCAGCACATTAGCGGGAAAGGCGGGGGAGCTGTTTTTT.

This sequence joins TRBV29-1 and TRBJ2-7; D is possibly TRBD2 (5 bases). V was cut by 0 bases and J by 3 bases, with 15 bases left in between. Germline V gene data show CDR1 as SQVTM and CDR2 as ANQGSEA. This CDR3 is built from 15 residues. CDR3 sequence (DNA): TGCAGCGTTGAAGATCCGCAGGAAGGGAGCTACGAGCAGTACTTC. Amino acid sequence: CSVEDPQEGSYEQYF.

V usage is TRBV19 and J usage is TRBJ1-5; no definite D call. Germline CDR1 is LNHDA and CDR2 is SQIVND (reference sequence). This CDR3 is 13 amino acids long. The V end was cut by 3 bases, the J end by 10 bases, with 13 bases between. CDR3 sequence (DNA): TGTGCCAGTAGTATTGGCGGTATCAGCCCCCAGCATTTT. This sequence encodes CASSIGGISPQHF.

At least ten counts were recorded for this clonotype. The chain employs TRBV7-8 and TRBJ1-2; D is unresolved. Trimming pared 1 base from V and 4 bases from J, leaving 13 bases between. Germline V gives CDR1 SGHVS, CDR2 FQNEAQ. The CDR3 has 15 amino acids. The CDR3 DNA reads as TGTGCCAGCAGCTTAGTGGCAAAACGGAGCTATGGCTACACCTTC. Its translation: CASSLVAKRSYGYTF.

The rearrangement uses TRBV25-1 and TRBJ1-5; TRBD1 aligns across 9 bases. The CDR3 contains 15 residues. V was clipped by 6 bases and J by 6 bases; unmatched bases: 9. From germline, CDR1 is MGHDK and CDR2 SYGVNS. The CDR3 sequence: CASRQSGTGFQPQHF. The CDR3 DNA reads TGTGCCAGCAGACAATCCGGGACAGGGTTTCAGCCCCAGCATTTT.

V and J are TRBV10-3 and TRBJ1-2; 8 bases match TRBD1. Trimming took 11 bases from V and 4 from J; bases not matched to a gene: 6. Germline loops: CDR1 ENHRY, CDR2 SYGVKD. CDR3 length equals 12 residues. CDR3 region: CASQGDGYGYTF. The CDR3 DNA reads TGTGCCTCACAGGGGGATGGCTATGGCTACACCTTC.

A note on this clonotype: This clone may be a read error of a much larger clone one base away. The gene calls are TRBV7-2 and TRBJ2-5, with 7 bases that match TRBD2. The ends lost 5 bases at V and 0 bases at J; junction bases unmatched: 15. This CDR3 has 18 residues. Germline CDR1 and CDR2: SGHTA and FQGNSA. In nucleotides, the CDR3 is TGTGCCAGCAGCCCGGCGGGGGTAGCGGCCCTGTACCAAGAGACCCAGTACTTC. Translation: CASSPAGVAALYQETQYF.

This chain links TRBV12-3 or TRBV12-4 with TRBJ1-4, with 11 bases aligning to TRBD1. The J segment lost 10 bases and the V segment lost 4 bases, leaving 8 bases of the junction unmatched. The CDR3 spans 15 residues. As DNA, the CDR3 is TGTGCCAGCAGTTCATTGGGACAGGGGGATGGAAAACTGTTTTTT. Its protein product is CASSSLGQGDGKLFF.

This clonotype was detected many times. Written as DNA, the CDR3 is TGTGCCAGCAGTTACTCGGTCGATCAGCCCCAGCATTTT. Encoded protein: CASSYSVDQPQHF. The chain couples TRBV6-5 to TRBJ1-5; D not certain. Germline V lookup: CDR1 MNHEY, CDR2 SVGAGI. The CDR3 extends over 13 amino acids. Trimming cost V 0 bases and J 5 bases, with 5 bases left between them.

The chain is built from TRBV5-4 and TRBJ1-5; perhaps TRBD1 as D (6 bases). This CDR3 spans 14 amino acids. Trimming took 2 bases from V and 3 from J, leaving 9 bases between them. CDR1 SGHNT and CDR2 YYREEE come from the germline V gene (reference sequence). The CDR3 nucleotides read TGTGCCAGCAGCTTACAGGGAGACAATCAGCCCCAGCATTTT. Encoded protein: CASSLQGDNQPQHF.

This clonotype was seen more than once but under ten times. The chain uses TRBV29-1 and TRBJ2-7; D remains ambiguous. Germline V gene lookup returns CDR1 SQVTM and CDR2 ANQGSEA. The CDR3 extends over 12 amino acids. Deletions cut 0 bases from V and 6 bases from J, with 9 bases between. As DNA, the CDR3 is TGCAGCGTTGAAGAGCTATACGGCGAGCAGTACTTC. Protein product: CSVEELYGEQYF.

This chain uses TRBV20-1 with TRBJ2-1, with 7 bases lining up with TRBD2. CDR1 is DFQATT, CDR2 SNEGSKA, per germline (reference sequence). CDR3 length equals 12 residues. The V gene end was trimmed by 7 bases and the J gene end by 8 bases; junction bases not matched to a gene: 8. The CDR3: CSGSWGRDEQFF. CDR3 bases: TGCAGTGGGTCGTGGGGGAGGGATGAGCAGTTCTTC.

The chain has TRBV20-1 and TRBJ1-1; D unresolved. From germline, CDR1 is DFQATT and CDR2 SNEGSKA (reference sequence). The CDR3 totals 13 residues. Trimming took off 3 bases at V and 0 bases at J, with 8 bases between the two ends. The CDR3 DNA follows: TGCAGTGCTAGGGGTGGAATGAACACTGAAGCTTTCTTT. Amino acids: CSARGGMNTEAFF.

This clonotype was seen repeatedly, ten times or more. This rearrangement joins TRBV6-2 or TRBV6-3 to TRBJ2-1; 9 nucleotides agree with TRBD1. CDR1 is MNHEY, CDR2 SVGEGT, per germline. CDR3 length: 14 residues. V trimming: 5 bases; J trimming: 8 bases; junction bases outside the gene matches: 7. The CDR3 region has the DNA TGTGCCAGCAGTGAGACAGGGGGGATGGATGAGCAGTTCTTC. Amino acids: CASSETGGMDEQFF.

This clonotype was picked up many times. The chain employs TRBV7-8 and TRBJ2-3, with D perhaps given as TRBD1 or TRBD2 (5 bases each). This CDR3 is built from 13 residues. Trimming removed 2 bases at V and 5 bases at J, with 8 bases between. Germline CDR1 is SGHVS and CDR2 is FQNEAQ. CDR3 residues: CASSLTRGDTQYF. The CDR3 nucleotides read TGTGCCAGCAGCTTAACTAGGGGAGATACGCAGTATTTT.

This clonotype was counted many times. This chain uses TRBV5-1 with TRBJ2-7; 7 nucleotides match TRBD1. The V and J ends lost 0 bases and 6 bases, in that order; junction bases with no gene match: 6. The CDR3 has 14 residues. Per germline, CDR1 SGHRS and CDR2 YFSETQ. CDR3 DNA sequence: TGCGCCAGCAGCTTGGAAGACAGGGCGATCGAGCAGTACTTC. As protein: CASSLEDRAIEQYF.

This clonotype has just a few counts. The chain couples TRBV28 to TRBJ2-7; D tentatively fits TRBD1 or TRBD2 (5 bases each). Germline assignment: CDR1 MDHEN and CDR2 SYDVKM. CDR3 size: 15 residues. Trimming cost V 6 bases and J 7 bases, with 22 bases left between them. The CDR3 region is CASSLSTGTSGEQYF. As DNA, the CDR3 is TGTGCCAGCAGCCTAAGTACGGGGACCTCGGGGGAGCAGTACTTC.

This clonotype came up many times. J is TRBJ2-7 and V is TRBV6-2 or TRBV6-3; D possibly corresponds to TRBD2 (6 bases). CDR3 size: 12 residues. The V end lost 4 bases, the J end lost 7 bases, and 11 bases lay between the germline ends. Germline assignment: CDR1 MNHEY and CDR2 SVGEGT. This chain's CDR3 is CASSWGEREQYF. Here the CDR3 DNA reads TGTGCCAGCAGTTGGGGGGAGAGGGAGCAGTACTTC.

The chain has TRBV25-1 and TRBJ2-6; perhaps TRBD1 as D (5 bases). The CDR3 is 15 amino acids. Germline CDR1 reads MGHDK; CDR2 reads SYGVNS. V was clipped by 5 bases and J by 3 bases, with 11 bases between them. CDR3 coding DNA: TGTGCCAGCAGTTACAGGTTCGGTGGGGCCAACGTCCTGACTTTC. Residues: CASSYRFGGANVLTF.

The chain uses TRBV12-3 or TRBV12-4 and TRBJ2-7, with D hard to call. CDR3 size: 14 residues. The V end lost 3 bases, the J end lost 2 bases, and 11 bases lay between the germline ends. The CDR3 nucleotides are TGTGCCAGCAGTTTGACGGAACGACCCTACGAGCAGTACTTC. Translation gives CASSLTERPYEQYF.

This clonotype occurred many times. V usage is TRBV5-1 and J usage is TRBJ2-1, with 12 positions matching TRBD2. CDR3 length: 17 amino acids. V was pared by 0 bases and J by 3 bases, with 4 bases of the junction left unmatched. Germline V lookup: CDR1 SGHRS, CDR2 YFSETQ. This chain's CDR3 is CASSLAVTSGSYNEQFF. CDR3 bases: TGCGCCAGCAGCTTGGCTGTGACTAGCGGGAGCTACAATGAGCAGTTCTTC. The full variable domain, completed using reference TRBV5-1 and TRBJ2-1, is KAGVTQTPRYLIKTRGQQVTLSCSPISGHRSVSWYQQTPGQGLQFLFEYFSETQRNKGNFPGRFSGRQFSNSRSEMNVSTLELGDSALYLCASSLAVTSGSYNEQFFGPGTRLTVL.

This clonotype was seen repeatedly, ten times or more. The chain links TRBV7-2 to TRBJ2-1; 12 positions match TRBD1. Germline loops: CDR1 SGHTA, CDR2 FQGNSA. V trimming: 5 bases; J trimming: 0 bases; junction bases outside the gene matches: 11. The CDR3 has 19 residues. The CDR3 DNA reads TGTGCCAGCAGCCCTCAAGGGACAGGGGGCGTGGTCTCCTACAATGAGCAGTTCTTC. Translating it yields CASSPQGTGGVVSYNEQFF.